This entry lists 18 T cell receptor beta chains sequenced from one sample in a study of T cell responses to AZD1222 COVID-19 vaccine (dated by TCRdb to the early 2020s). Library preparation employed the immunoSEQ multiplex PCR assay. Drawn from immuneACCESS, this table holds only the in-frame rearrangements with V and J called that TCRdb kept. Clones are partly lost; checked studies trace under half to an unresolved V gene and leave the rest unexplained. The sample yields approximately 120,000 clones; 70% to 90% were counted once. Jointly, the top ten make up approximately 15% of the sample. What the time point label conveys for this sample: baseline before first vaccination. The sequences come from peripheral blood, collected on day 0 of AZD1222 vaccination. These receptors came from an adult in good health.

This clone was seen a single time. The V gene is TRBV14, the J gene TRBJ2-7; D is ambiguous. The germline CDR1 and CDR2 sequences are SGHDN and FVKESK. Trimming stripped 4 bases from V and 0 bases from J, with 1 base between. The CDR3 runs 11 residues. The CDR3 DNA reads TGTGCCAGCAGCCGCTCCTACGAGCAGTACTTC. It codes for CASSRSYEQYF.

The chain links TRBV10-3 to TRBJ1-3; D is unclear. Trimming cost V 6 bases and J 0 bases, with 12 bases left between them. From germline, CDR1 is ENHRY and CDR2 SYGVKD. The CDR3 covers 15 residues. Here the CDR3 reads CAISEAPSSGNTIYF. The CDR3 DNA follows: TGTGCCATCAGCGAGGCCCCGAGCTCTGGAAACACCATATATTTT.

This clone turned up a few times. The CDR3 protein is CASSAGQGYNQPQHF. For the CDR3, the DNA is TGTGCCAGCAGCGCCGGACAGGGCTACAATCAGCCCCAGCATTTT. J is TRBJ1-5 and V is TRBV3-1 (or the pseudogene TRBV3-2), with 8 bases aligning to TRBD1. CDR1 is LGHDT, CDR2 YNNKEL, per germline (reference sequence). V was pared by 5 bases and J by 3 bases, with 6 bases of the junction left unmatched. This CDR3 is built from 15 residues.

The V and J genes are TRBV7-3 and TRBJ2-5; D uncertain. CDR1 and CDR2 from the germline V gene are SGHTA and FQGTGA. V lost 4 bases, J lost 7 bases, and 7 bases lay in between. CDR3 length: 11 amino acids. The CDR3 bases are TGTGCCAGCAGCTCCGGTGGGACCCAGTACTTC. This sequence encodes CASSSGGTQYF.

The V gene is TRBV6-5, the J gene TRBJ2-3, with 7 nucleotides matching TRBD2. Trimming took 8 bases from V and 2 from J; bases not matched to a gene: 7. The length of the CDR3 is 14 residues. Looked up from germline, CDR1 is MNHEY and CDR2 is SVGAGI. The CDR3 DNA is TGTGCCAGCCACAGGAGCGGGAACACAGATACGCAGTATTTT. Translated: CASHRSGNTDTQYF.

The genes are TRBV7-8 and TRBJ1-6; 7 bases align to TRBD1. From germline, CDR1 is SGHVS and CDR2 FQNEAQ. The CDR3 is 17 amino acids. The J segment lost 0 bases and the V segment lost 5 bases, leaving 7 bases of the junction unmatched. The CDR3 protein is CASSRDRWSSYNSPLHF. The DNA for the CDR3 is TGTGCCAGCAGCCGGGACAGATGGAGCTCCTATAATTCACCCCTCCACTTT.

V and J are TRBV29-1 and TRBJ2-5; D gene uncertain. The V and J ends lost 1 base and 2 bases respectively, with 5 bases between them. The CDR3 extends over 12 amino acids. The germline V gene encodes CDR1 SQVTM and CDR2 ANQGSEA. The CDR3 loop reads CSVEAGQETQYF. The CDR3 nucleotides read TGCAGCGTTGAAGCAGGTCAAGAGACCCAGTACTTC.

The V call is TRBV5-1, the J call TRBJ1-2; TRBD1 matches at 10 bases. The V gene's germline CDR1 is SGHRS and CDR2 YFSETQ. This CDR3 comprises 14 residues. V dropped 0 bases and J dropped 7; count of bases not matched to a gene: 3. The CDR3 DNA sequence: TGCGCCAGCAGCTTGGAGACAGGGGGCTTTGGCTACACCTTC. This sequence encodes CASSLETGGFGYTF.

This rearrangement joins TRBV5-1 to TRBJ2-2, with D hard to call. Germline V lookup: CDR1 SGHRS, CDR2 YFSETQ. The length of the CDR3 is 15 residues. V dropped 4 bases and J dropped 4 bases, with 14 bases sitting between them. CDR3: CASSPVQWGTGELFF. CDR3 DNA: TGCGCCAGCAGCCCCGTACAGTGGGGCACCGGGGAGCTGTTTTTT.

The chain couples TRBV18 to TRBJ1-6; D is uncertain. V was shortened by 3 bases and J by 0 bases, with 9 bases between the two germline ends. The CDR3 spans 16 residues. The germline CDR1 and CDR2 sequences are KGHSH and LQKENI. CDR3 nucleotides: TGTGCCAGCTCACCGGGAGAGAGCTCCTATAATTCACCCCTCCACTTT. Translated, it gives CASSPGESSYNSPLHF.

This chain connects TRBV5-4 to TRBJ1-2, with D uncertain. Per germline, CDR1 SGHNT and CDR2 YYREEE (reference sequence). CDR3 length equals 15 residues. V lost 3 bases, J lost 4 bases, and 16 bases lay in between. The CDR3 DNA sequence: TGTGCCAGCAGCTCCCCCTCCCAGTGGATCTATGGCTACACCTTC. Encoded protein: CASSSPSQWIYGYTF. The full variable domain, in which reference TRBV5-4 and TRBJ1-2 provide the parts outside the CDR3, is ETGVTQSPTHLIKTRGQQVTLRCSSQSGHNTVSWYQQALGQGPQFIFQYYREEENGRGNFPPRFSGLQFPNYSSELNVNALELDDSALYLCASSSPSQWIYGYTFGSGTRLTVV.

The chain has TRBV4-1 and TRBJ2-5, with 8 nucleotides matching TRBD1. With 3 bases clipped from V and 2 bases from J, the junction kept 5 bases outside the gene matches. This CDR3 spans 15 amino acids. The germline V gene has CDR1 MGHRA and CDR2 YSYEKL. As DNA, the CDR3 is TGCGCCAGCAGCCAGCCCGGACAGGGACAAGAGACCCAGTACTTC. Translation: CASSQPGQGQETQYF.

The chain couples TRBV6-1 to TRBJ2-7, with 11 nucleotides matching TRBD2. Germline CDR1 reads MNHNS; CDR2 reads SASEGT. There are 15 residues in the CDR3. The junction had 0 bases not matched to a gene; V was cut back by 2 bases and J by 0 bases. CDR3 sequence reads: CASSETSGGSYEQYF. The DNA for the CDR3 is TGTGCCAGCAGTGAAACTAGCGGGGGCTCCTACGAGCAGTACTTC.

This clone was seen a single time. This sequence joins TRBV3-1 (or the pseudogene TRBV3-2) and TRBJ1-4; a possible D gene is TRBD1 (6 bases). Germline CDR1 LGHDT, CDR2 YNNKEL (reference sequence). The CDR3 consists of 15 residues. V was pared by 4 bases and J by 8 bases, with 17 bases between. CDR3 region: CASSRRRGRGEKLFF. The DNA for the CDR3 is TGTGCCAGCAGCCGCCGCAGGGGAAGGGGCGAAAAACTGTTTTTT.

The rearrangement joins TRBV20-1 to TRBJ1-5; D remains ambiguous. Germline V gives CDR1 DFQATT, CDR2 SNEGSKA (reference sequence). The CDR3 extends over 11 amino acids. V lost 2 bases and J 3 bases, leaving 2 bases between the germline ends. CDR3: CSARHNQPQHF. CDR3 nucleotides: TGCAGTGCTAGACACAATCAGCCCCAGCATTTT.

V is TRBV7-2 and J is TRBJ2-7, with 9 bases aligning to TRBD1. Germline assignment: CDR1 SGHTA and CDR2 FQGNSA. Unmatched junction bases numbered 6, after V lost 5 bases and J lost 4 bases. The CDR3 totals 14 residues. The DNA of the CDR3 is TGTGCCAGCAGCCCTCAGACAGGGGGGTACGAGCAGTACTTC. Translating gives CASSPQTGGYEQYF.

The rearrangement joins TRBV11-2 to TRBJ1-2; 9 bases fit TRBD1. Trimming at V came to 4 bases and at J to 8 bases, leaving 11 bases not matched to a gene. CDR3 length: 15 amino acids. Germline V gives CDR1 SGHAT, CDR2 FQNNGV. The CDR3 sequence: CASSSRPQGAGGYTF. The DNA for the CDR3 is TGTGCCAGCAGCTCGCGCCCACAGGGGGCCGGCGGCTACACCTTC.

The chain carries TRBV19 and TRBJ1-4, with a weak D call TRBD1 (6 bases). Looked up from germline, CDR1 is LNHDA and CDR2 is SQIVND (reference sequence). This CDR3 region has 16 residues. V lost 4 bases and J 7 bases, leaving 19 bases between the germline ends. The chain's CDR3 is CASSNTPGGASEKLFF. The CDR3 DNA reads TGTGCCAGTAGTAATACCCCCGGGGGGGCGAGTGAAAAACTGTTTTTT.